The entry below describes one T cell receptor beta chain. The data belong to a study of blood T cell repertoires in COVID-19. At the level of the study: Researchers got acute and convalescent COVID-19 samples from the United States, Italy and Spain.

The CDR3 extends over 12 amino acids. The V end lost 11 bases, the J end lost 0 bases, and 11 bases lay between the germline ends. The germline V gene has CDR1 ENHRY and CDR2 SYGVKD. Authors' processing steps: The assay estimated nucleated cells by amplifying reference gene primers. Assay: immunoSEQ multiplex PCR; the TCRdb copy retains only in-frame clones and omits some. V and J calls and clone size are as listed in that table; D and trimming were resolved from the DNA. The repertoire holds some 160,000 clones, with around 85% as singletons. Sample: peripheral blood. The TCR originated in a woman between 70 and 85 years old with acute or convalescent COVID-19. The V gene is TRBV10-3, the J gene TRBJ2-7; possibly TRBD1 for D (6 bases). The CDR3 DNA sequence: TGTGCCGTCGGACAGTCCTCCTACGAGCAGTACTTC. Its protein is CAVGQSSYEQYF.